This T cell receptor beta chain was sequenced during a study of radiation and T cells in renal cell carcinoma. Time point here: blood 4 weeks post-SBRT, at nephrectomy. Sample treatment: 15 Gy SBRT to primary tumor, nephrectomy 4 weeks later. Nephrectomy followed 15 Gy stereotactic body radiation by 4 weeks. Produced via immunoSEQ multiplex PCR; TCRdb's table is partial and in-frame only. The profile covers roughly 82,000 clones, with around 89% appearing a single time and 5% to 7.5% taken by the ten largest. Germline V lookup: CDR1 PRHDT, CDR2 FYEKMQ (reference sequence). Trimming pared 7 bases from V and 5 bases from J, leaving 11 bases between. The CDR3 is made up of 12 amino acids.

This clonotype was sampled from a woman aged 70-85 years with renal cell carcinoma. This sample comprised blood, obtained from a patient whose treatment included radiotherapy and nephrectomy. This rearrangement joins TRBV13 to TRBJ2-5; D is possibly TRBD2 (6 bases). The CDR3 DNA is TGTGCCAGCACCCTTGGGGGGGAGACCCAGTACTTC. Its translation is CASTLGGETQYF.